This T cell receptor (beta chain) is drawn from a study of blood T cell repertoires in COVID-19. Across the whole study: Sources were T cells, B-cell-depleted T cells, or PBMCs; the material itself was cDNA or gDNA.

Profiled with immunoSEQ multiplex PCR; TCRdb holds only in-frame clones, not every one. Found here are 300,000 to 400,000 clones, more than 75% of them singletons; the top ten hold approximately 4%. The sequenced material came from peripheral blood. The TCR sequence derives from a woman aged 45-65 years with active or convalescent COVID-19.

CDR3 loop: CSVEWDSVEAFF. The CDR3 nucleotides read TGCAGCGTTGAATGGGACTCAGTTGAAGCTTTCTTT. V gene TRBV29-1 combines with J gene TRBJ1-1; possible D gene TRBD1, 5 bases. The CDR3 runs 12 residues. V was trimmed by 2 bases and J by 7 bases, leaving 11 bases between them. Per germline, CDR1 SQVTM and CDR2 ANQGSEA.